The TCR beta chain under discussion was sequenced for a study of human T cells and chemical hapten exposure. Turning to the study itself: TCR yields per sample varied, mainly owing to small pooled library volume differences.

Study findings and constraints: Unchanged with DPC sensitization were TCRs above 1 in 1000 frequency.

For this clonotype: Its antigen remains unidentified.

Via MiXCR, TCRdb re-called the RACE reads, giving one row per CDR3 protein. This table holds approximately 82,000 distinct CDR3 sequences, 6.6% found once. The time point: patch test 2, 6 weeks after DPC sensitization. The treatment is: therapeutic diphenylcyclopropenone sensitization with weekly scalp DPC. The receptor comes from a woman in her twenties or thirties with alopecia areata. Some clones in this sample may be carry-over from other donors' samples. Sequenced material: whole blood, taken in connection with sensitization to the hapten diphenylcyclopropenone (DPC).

The DNA for the CDR3 is TGCAGCGCCCTGGACCAGTATGAGTACTTC. This translates into CSALDQYEYF. The chain uses TRBV20-1 and TRBJ2-5; D unresolved. The CDR3 has 10 residues. Germline CDR1 and CDR2: DFQATT and SNEGSKA (reference sequence).